These 15 T cell receptor beta chains were all obtained from the same sample, sequenced in a study of molecular identifiers for immune sequencing clone quantification. MiXCR, run by TCRdb on the PCR reads, gives a single entry per CDR3 protein. The sample contains approximately 670,000 distinct CDR3 sequences, nearly 20% of which appear only once. Sequencing was done on a sample of naive CD8+ T cells from blood, with Jurkat cell RNA spiked in. Subset denoted: FACS-sorted CD8+CD4-CCR7+CD45RA+ naive T cells. Receptors were obtained from a human donor in good health. Some libraries in this study had Jurkat cell RNA spiked in.

This clonotype was seen a handful of times. The V gene is TRBV12-3 or TRBV12-4, the J gene TRBJ2-7; D is possibly TRBD2 (6 bases). The CDR3 runs 13 residues. The V end lost 5 bases, the J end lost 3 bases, and 11 bases lay between the germline ends. CDR3 in amino acids: CASSTLADYEQYF. CDR3 coding DNA: TGTGCCAGCAGTACGTTAGCGGACTACGAGCAGTACTTC.

This clonotype was seen at least ten times. The chain combines TRBV6-2 or TRBV6-3 with TRBJ2-7, with 10 bases aligning to TRBD1. Per germline, CDR1 MNHEY and CDR2 SVGEGT. The CDR3 extends over 14 amino acids. Trimming at V came to 6 bases and at J to 3 bases, leaving 5 bases not matched to a gene. The CDR3 nucleotides are TGTGCCAGCAGCAGAGACAGGGGGCTCTACGAGCAGTACTTC. The encoded protein is CASSRDRGLYEQYF.

The table lists this clonotype with many counts. At one of its ends the junction is not consistent with the germline gene, which may arise from a read error. The rearrangement links TRBV7-7 to TRBJ2-5; tentatively, D is TRBD1 (6 bases). This CDR3 is 15 amino acids long. Germline loops: CDR1 SSHAT, CDR2 FNYEAQ (reference sequence). The CDR3 here is CASSSPLRGRETQYF. The CDR3 coding sequence is TGTGCTAGCAGCTCCCCGCTAAGGGGGAGAGAGACCCAGTACTTC.

About this clonotype itself: A single base separates this from a much larger clone, so it may be a read error. This chain connects TRBV20-1 to TRBJ2-1; tentative D call: TRBD2 (6 bases). This CDR3 spans 15 amino acids. From germline, CDR1 is DFQATT and CDR2 SNEGSKA (reference sequence). The CDR3 sequence: CSVSTRGRSYNVQFF. The CDR3 DNA follows: TGCAGTGTTTCCACCCGGGGGAGGTCCTACAATGTGCAGTTCTTC.

Ten or more counts support this clonotype. The CDR3 sequence is CASSLVRGGTDTQYF. Written as DNA, the CDR3 is TGTGCCAGCAGCTTGGTGAGAGGGGGGACAGATACGCAGTATTTT. This chain links TRBV7-9 with TRBJ2-3; D is perhaps TRBD1 or TRBD2 (6 bases each). The CDR3 runs to 15 residues. With 3 bases removed from V and 3 bases from J, the gap between germline ends came to 13 bases. Germline assignment: CDR1 SEHNR and CDR2 FQNEAQ (reference sequence). Drawing the rest from reference TRBV7-9 and TRBJ2-3, the complete variable domain is DTGVSQNPRHKITKRGQNVTFRCDPISEHNRLYWYRQTLGQGPEFLTYFQNEAQLEKSRLLSDRFSAERPKGSFSTLEIQRTEQGDSAMYLCASSLVRGGTDTQYFGPGTRLTVL.

This clonotype was seen repeatedly, ten times or more. The chain is built from TRBV12-3 or TRBV12-4 and TRBJ1-2; TRBD1 might be the D (5 bases). The V and J ends lost 8 bases and 6 bases respectively, with 7 bases between them. The CDR3 is made up of 10 amino acids. CDR3 sequence reads: CASGANGYTF. The CDR3 DNA is TGTGCCAGCGGGGCCAATGGCTACACCTTC.

In this sample, this clonotype turned up many times. The chain has TRBV5-6 and TRBJ1-1; D is uncertain. V was shortened by 4 bases and J by 7 bases, with 11 bases between the two germline ends. Germline V gene lookup returns CDR1 SGHDT and CDR2 YYEEEE. This CDR3 spans 12 amino acids. The CDR3 sequence is CASSARHNEAFF. The CDR3 nucleotides read TGTGCCAGCAGCGCTCGACACAATGAAGCTTTCTTT.

Worth noting for this clonotype: Given a much more abundant clone one base away, this may be a read error. The CDR3 region has the DNA TGTGCCAGCAGGTCGAGGACAGACCCTTATAGCCATGGCTACACCTTC. Protein product: CASRSRTDPYSHGYTF. The rearrangement joins TRBV27 to TRBJ1-2; tentative D call: TRBD1 (6 bases). The length of the CDR3 is 16 residues. V was pared by 6 bases and J by 6 bases, with 23 bases between. Germline V gives CDR1 MNHEY, CDR2 SMNVEV (reference sequence).

Regarding this clonotype: A much larger clonotype is one base distant, so this may be a read error. This sequence joins TRBV19 and TRBJ2-7; 7 bases are a match to TRBD2. CDR1 is LNHDA, CDR2 SQIVND, per germline (reference sequence). The length of the CDR3 is 12 residues. This CDR3 reads CASSIKAGEQNF. CDR3 coding DNA: TGTGCCAGTAGTATCAAGGCGGGAGAGCAGAACTTC.

Note on this clonotype: Since a much larger clone is just one base distant, this may be a read error. A read error is likely, as this CDR3 ends without the conserved phenylalanine or tryptophan. The V gene is TRBV2, the J gene TRBJ2-3; D possibly corresponds to TRBD2 (6 bases). Looked up from germline, CDR1 is SNHLY and CDR2 is FYNNEI. The CDR3 contains 13 residues. V was cut by 8 bases and J by 3 bases, with 12 bases left in between. The CDR3 nucleotides read TGTGCCAGCGCCTGGGCGGGGACAGATACGCAGTATTCT. Translated: CASAWAGTDTQYS.

The sample holds many counts of this clonotype. V is TRBV30 and J is TRBJ2-3; no clear D gene. Trimming left V 0 bases short and J 0 bases short, with 4 bases between. The CDR3 is made up of 13 amino acids. The germline V gene encodes CDR1 GTSNPN and CDR2 SVGIG (reference sequence). CDR3 sequence (DNA): TGTGCCTGGAGTGTTCTTAGCACAGATACGCAGTATTTT. It encodes CAWSVLSTDTQYF.

This clonotype was observed a handful of times. The chain is built from TRBV3-1 and TRBJ2-5, with D unresolved. The V gene's germline CDR1 is LGHDT and CDR2 YNNKEL (reference sequence). The length of the CDR3 is 13 residues. Trimming shortened V by 2 bases and J by 2 bases, and 6 bases separated the two germline ends. The CDR3 sequence is CASSQSPQETQYF. The CDR3 DNA reads as TGTGCCAGCAGCCAATCGCCACAAGAGACCCAGTACTTC.

This clonotype was seen many times. The chain carries TRBV9 and TRBJ2-6; a possible D gene is TRBD1 (5 bases). With 3 bases removed from V and 0 bases from J, the gap between germline ends came to 10 bases. The germline V gene has CDR1 SGDLS and CDR2 YYNGEE. The CDR3 covers 16 residues. The CDR3 loop reads CASSAQQVSGANVLTF. The CDR3 DNA is TGTGCCAGCAGCGCTCAACAGGTCTCTGGGGCCAACGTCCTGACTTTC.

On this clonotype itself: A much larger clone differs by one base, so this may be a read error. This chain joins TRBV7-9 and TRBJ2-5; 8 positions agree with TRBD1. Looked up from germline, CDR1 is SEHNR and CDR2 is FQNEAQ (reference sequence). V shed 5 bases and J 5 bases; nucleotides not matched to a gene: 7. This CDR3 has 14 residues. Written as DNA, the CDR3 is TGTGCCAGCAGCGCACAGGGGGTCTGGGAGACCCAGTACTTC. Amino acids: CASSAQGVWETQYF.

There are a few counts of this clonotype. A much larger clone is a single base away; this may be a read error. The genes are TRBV29-1 and TRBJ2-7; TRBD2 agrees at 7 bases. Germline CDR1 reads SQVTM; CDR2 reads ANQGSEA. This CDR3 spans 12 amino acids. CDR3 coding DNA: TGCGGCGTCTACGGGAGGCTAGCCGAGCAGTACTTC. This translates into CGVYGRLAEQYF.